The present T cell receptor beta chain was sequenced within a study of radiotherapy plus CTLA-4 blockade in lung cancer. Clones were read by immunoSEQ multiplex PCR, and TCRdb kept only the in-frame ones, dropping some. The profile covers more than 40,000 clones, with about 88% appearing a single time and less than 9.5% taken by the ten largest. The CDR3 has 15 amino acids. The V end was cut by 6 bases, the J end by 5 bases, with 15 bases between. CDR1 is SGHRS and CDR2 is YFSETQ in the germline V gene. The chain couples TRBV5-1 to TRBJ1-6, with D possibly being TRBD1 (6 bases). The sample was peripheral blood, taken from a patient treated with radiotherapy plus ipilimumab. This receptor was obtained from a human donor with non-small cell lung cancer whose response to radiotherapy plus ipilimumab could not be evaluated. CDR3 amino acids: CASTLDRPDNSPLHF. CDR3 DNA sequence: TGCGCCAGCACCCTTGACAGGCCAGATAATTCACCCCTCCACTTT.